This T cell receptor beta chain came from a study of shared clonotypes between healthy human individuals. In the study overall: Plates per donor: three CD4 naive, three CD4 memory, two CD8 naive, one CD8 memory.

Assay: immunoSEQ multiplex PCR; the TCRdb copy retains only in-frame clones and omits some. The repertoire holds 1,500,000 or so clones, with approximately 98.5% as singletons. The CDR3 has 19 residues. V gave up 0 bases and J gave up 1 base; unmatched junction bases: 10. Germline lookup yields CDR1 LGHNT and CDR2 FRNRAP. Study-wide results and limits: In contrast to clonotypes shared by all four donors, non-shared clonotypes had lower generation probabilities.

With regard to this clone: Its antigen is undetermined.

The receptor comes from a man aged 25-40 years in good health. Sequencing was carried out using naive CD4+ T cells sorted from blood. Described subset: CD45RA+ positively selected. The chain has TRBV12-5 and TRBJ2-7; 12 nucleotides agree with TRBD1. CDR3 nucleotides: TGTGCTAGTGGTTTGGTACAGGGACAGGGGGCCTGTGTTTCCTACGAGCAGTACTTC. Protein product: CASGLVQGQGACVSYEQYF.